This TCR beta chain was captured in a study of OX40 agonist ivuxolimab in advanced cancers. Germline V gene lookup returns CDR1 MNHNY and CDR2 SVGAGI (reference sequence). V gave up 8 bases and J gave up 4 bases; unmatched junction bases: 7. The length of the CDR3 is 13 residues. The assay was immunoSEQ multiplex PCR, and TCRdb's table has in-frame clones only and misses some. The data contain roughly 53,000 clones, 84% of them singletons. Material: CD4+ or CD8+ T cells sorted from blood, obtained in a trial of the OX40 agonist ivuxolimab. The clonotype originates from an adult with an advanced solid tumor such as melanoma, head and neck, liver or kidney cancer. V is TRBV6-6 and J is TRBJ1-2, with 7 positions matching TRBD1. This CDR3 reads CASRIRQGYGYTF. As DNA, the CDR3 is TGTGCCAGCCGAATAAGACAGGGCTATGGCTACACCTTC.